The clone carrying this T cell receptor beta chain was found a few times. No antigen is known for it. Only in-frame clones appear in the TCRdb table, and some are missing; sequencing was by immunoSEQ multiplex PCR. The sample records 900,000 to 1,200,000 clones, around 78% being singletons. This CDR3 has 15 residues. The germline gives CDR1 MNHEY, CDR2 SVGAGI. V shed 3 bases and J 3 bases; nucleotides not matched to a gene: 6. The data were taken from a study of shared clonotypes between healthy human individuals. Study background: With ages of 18 to 49, the donors were two women and a few men.

Study results and limitations: The expectation was that sequencing depth would affect clonotype sharing among donors.

V is TRBV6-5 and J is TRBJ2-7; 9 bases line up with TRBD2. The clonotype was recovered from a man aged 18 to 35 in good health. Some clones in this sample may be carry-over from other donors' samples. The sequenced sample consisted of memory CD4+ T cells from PBMCs. As to subset: CD45RA-negative fraction. This chain's CDR3 is CASSYSPSGNYEQYF. CDR3 sequence (DNA): TGTGCCAGCAGTTATTCGCCTAGCGGGAACTACGAGCAGTACTTC.